The clone carrying this TCR beta chain was counted ten times or more. The target antigen is unknown. J gave up 4 bases and V 0 bases, and 8 bases lay outside the gene matches. The CDR3 totals 16 residues. The germline V gene has CDR1 SGHTA and CDR2 FQGNSA. The data belong to a study of T-cell memory formation after mild COVID-19. Study-wide context: TCR clusters were mostly confined to one donor each.

Libraries for TCRalpha and TCRbeta carried sample barcodes and unique molecular identifiers via 5'RACE. One entry per CDR3 protein results from TCRdb running MiXCR on the 5' RACE reads. In the table there are 250,000 to 350,000 distinct CDR3 sequences, about 17% of which are singletons. Broader study findings: Some responding clones appeared in pre-infection memory, suggesting cross-reactive memory joined.

The source material was PBMCs or a T cell subset sorted from them (not recorded which). The TCR comes from a man between 18 and 29 years old who had mild COVID-19 (a few samples of this study predate the infection). Cell type and time point are not known. The chain combines TRBV7-2 with TRBJ1-1; 7 positions match TRBD1. The CDR3, as DNA: TGTGCCAGCAGCTTAGCGTCGGCAGGGGGGTTCACTGAAGCTTTCTTT. It is translated as CASSLASAGGFTEAFF.